This T cell receptor (beta chain) comes out of a study of Ad26.COV2.S vaccination and SARS-CoV-2 variants. Whole-study context: Ad26.COV2.S arm of COV1001 included the donor.

Indicated treatment: some 20 received Ad26.COV2.S at low or high dose, single or two shots; several received placebo; per-sample allocation not given. All samples were drawn on day 63, counting from the first vaccine or placebo injection. Wuhan-strain spike was delivered by a replication-incompetent Ad26 vector. Libraries were prepared by immunoSEQ multiplex PCR; TCRdb keeps only in-frame clonotypes and omits some of them. Among about 480,000 clones listed, 87% were seen once. The junction had 17 bases not matched to a gene; V was cut back by 2 bases and J by 4 bases. The germline V gene has CDR1 GTSNPN and CDR2 SVGIG (reference sequence). The CDR3 covers 19 residues.

The TCR sequence derives from a person between 18 and 65 years old who received the Ad26.COV2.S COVID-19 vaccine or a placebo. The chain combines TRBV30 with TRBJ2-1, with TRBD2 identical over 10 bases. The sample in question was peripheral blood, obtained in a trial of Ad26.COV2.S vaccine versus placebo. The CDR3 sequence: CAWSTFKGTRTSGYNEQFF. The CDR3, as DNA: TGTGCCTGGAGTACTTTTAAAGGGACCCGGACTAGCGGTTACAATGAGCAGTTCTTC.